This is a list of T cell receptor beta chains from one sample in a study of Graves' ophthalmopathy and Graves' hyperthyroidism. TCRdb re-called the multiplex PCR reads with MiXCR, one entry per CDR3 protein. The sample lists about 240,000 distinct CDR3 sequences; 45% were seen once. The sample comprised peripheral blood. These TCRs come from an adult man with Graves' ophthalmopathy. Both conserved end residues are part of each CDR3. Fields, in order: D gene, V gene, J gene, clone size, CDR3 protein, CDR3 DNA. The D gene is left open where the match is weak. Only some rows state a clone size, as once, few, many or a class for expanded clones.

>NA|TRBV10-3|TRBJ2-5|NA
CAISETASQETQYF
TGTGCCATCAGTGAGACAGCGTCCCAAGAGACCCAGTACTTC
>NA|TRBV20-1|TRBJ1-2|NA
CSARGQANYGYTF
TGCAGTGCTAGAGGGCAGGCTAACTATGGCTACACCTTC
>NA|TRBV15|TRBJ1-5|NA
CATSRDWGRGSPNQPQHF
TGTGCCACCAGCAGAGATTGGGGGCGAGGGTCTCCCAATCAGCCCCAGCATTTT
>NA|TRBV7-2|TRBJ1-2|many
CASSPSSTSYGYTF
TGTGCCAGCAGCCCAAGCAGTACGAGCTATGGCTACACCTTC
>NA|TRBV4-1|TRBJ2-7|few
CASRPRRPFSYEQYF
TGCGCCAGCAGGCCAAGGAGACCGTTCTCCTACGAGCAGTACTTC
>NA|TRBV10-2|TRBJ2-2|many
CASSDYRGGELFF
TGCGCCAGCAGTGACTACCGTGGGGGGGAGCTGTTTTTT
>TRBD1|TRBV2|TRBJ2-7|NA
CASSFSGTGAYEQYF
TGTGCCAGCAGTTTTTCCGGGACAGGGGCCTACGAGCAGTACTTC
>NA|TRBV24-1|TRBJ2-5|NA
CATSFDAQETQYF
TGTGCCACCAGTTTCGACGCCCAAGAGACCCAGTACTTC
>NA|TRBV20-1|TRBJ2-7|few
CSVKETYEQYF
TGCAGTGTGAAAGAAACTTACGAGCAGTACTTC
>NA|TRBV6-5|TRBJ2-6|NA
CASSYSMTEANVLTF
TGTGCCAGCAGTTACTCGATGACGGAGGCCAACGTCCTGACTTTC
>TRBD1|TRBV6-5|TRBJ1-6|NA
CASTPSTGGRSPLHF
TGTGCCAGCACCCCATCGACAGGGGGTAGATCACCCCTCCACTTT
>NA|TRBV5-8|TRBJ2-2|NA
CASSLAPHTGELFF
TGTGCCAGCAGCTTAGCCCCTCACACCGGGGAGCTGTTTTTT
>TRBD2|TRBV9|TRBJ2-5|NA
CASSKRSRGTGGMGETQYF
TGTGCCAGCAGCAAACGTAGTAGGGGGACGGGGGGGATGGGAGAGACCCAGTACTTC
>NA|TRBV5-8|TRBJ1-1|NA
CASTEGGVGTEAFF
TGTGCCAGCACCGAAGGGGGAGTGGGAACTGAAGCTTTCTTT
>NA|TRBV2|TRBJ1-4|NA
CASSSQGEKLFF
TGTGCCAGCAGTTCCCAGGGGGAAAAACTGTTTTTT
>NA|TRBV10-3|TRBJ2-7|few
CAISEGRGEQYF
TGTGCCATCAGTGAGGGTAGGGGCGAGCAGTACTTC
>NA|TRBV20-1|TRBJ2-7|NA
CSASGAARVREQYF
TGCAGTGCTAGCGGGGCGGCCAGGGTGCGCGAGCAGTACTTC
>NA|TRBV20-1|TRBJ2-7|NA
CSARDPHSSYEQYF
TGCAGTGCTAGAGATCCCCACAGTTCCTACGAGCAGTACTTC
>NA|TRBV20-1|TRBJ2-5|NA
CSAAGGSETQYF
TGCAGTGCTGCTGGGGGGAGCGAGACCCAGTACTTC
>NA|TRBV7-2|TRBJ2-5|few
CASSLGAGVTIGETQYF
TGTGCCAGCAGCTTAGGGGCGGGCGTAACGATCGGAGAGACCCAGTACTTC
>TRBD2|TRBV19|TRBJ2-3|NA
CASSITASGTFTDTQYF
TGTGCCAGTAGTATTACGGCTAGCGGGACCTTCACAGATACGCAGTATTTT
>TRBD1|TRBV10-3|TRBJ1-1|NA
CATHLGGGTGVNEAFF
TGTGCCACCCACCTAGGTGGCGGGACAGGGGTCAATGAAGCTTTCTTT
>NA|TRBV5-8|TRBJ2-5|few
CASSLGAAGYQETQYF
TGCGCCAGCAGCTTGGGGGCCGCGGGTTACCAAGAGACCCAGTACTTC
>NA|TRBV29-1|TRBJ1-2|NA
CSVRWEANYGYTF
TGCAGCGTTAGGTGGGAAGCTAACTATGGCTACACCTTC
>TRBD1|TRBV20-1|TRBJ1-2|many
CSATGQGLYLNYGYTF
TGCAGTGCTACCGGACAGGGCCTGTACCTTAACTATGGCTACACCTTC
>TRBD1|TRBV10-3|TRBJ2-7|NA
CAISPMRGQGQPRPTGYEQYF
TGTGCCATCAGTCCTATGCGGGGACAGGGCCAACCTCGCCCCACAGGGTACGAGCAGTACTTC
>NA|TRBV20-1|TRBJ2-3|NA
CSARVIFRSSTDTQYF
TGCAGTGCTAGAGTTATCTTCAGGTCTAGCACAGATACGCAGTATTTT
>NA|TRBV7-2|TRBJ1-2|medium-sized
CASSSSGVGYTF
TGTGCCAGCAGCTCCTCGGGGGTCGGCTACACCTTC
>NA|TRBV25-1|TRBJ1-6|NA
CASSELGSSPLHF
TGTGCCAGCAGTGAATTGGGGAGTTCACCCCTCCACTTT
>NA|TRBV3-1|TRBJ1-2|NA
CASSQETTDPLYGYTF
TGTGCCAGCAGCCAAGAGACGACAGACCCCCTCTATGGCTACACCTTC
>NA|TRBV7-9|TRBJ1-1|NA
CASSLLQVTEAFF
TGTGCCAGCAGCTTACTCCAGGTCACTGAAGCTTTCTTT
>NA|TRBV24-1|TRBJ1-5|NA
CATSEPPGSSQPQHF
TGTGCCACCAGTGAACCTCCGGGGAGCAGTCAGCCCCAGCATTTT
>TRBD1|TRBV20-1|TRBJ1-2|NA
CSARPPGQGASSGYTF
TGCAGTGCTAGACCCCCTGGGCAGGGGGCTTCGTCTGGCTACACCTTC
>NA|TRBV19|TRBJ1-6|NA
CASSIEGQNSPLHF
TGTGCCAGTAGTATAGAAGGACAGAATTCACCCCTCCACTTT
>NA|TRBV6-5|TRBJ1-2|NA
CASSDVGFQGYGYTF
TGTGCCAGCAGTGATGTGGGATTTCAGGGCTATGGCTACACCTTC
>NA|TRBV2|TRBJ2-7|few
CASGRHYEQYF
TGTGCCAGCGGGAGGCACTACGAGCAGTACTTC
>NA|TRBV6-6|TRBJ2-7|NA
CASSSYLDEQYF
TGTGCCAGCAGCTCCTACCTGGACGAGCAGTACTTC
>NA|TRBV12-3/TRBV12-4|TRBJ2-7|few
CASVGGGSSYEQYF
TGTGCCAGCGTCGGGGGCGGGAGCTCCTACGAGCAGTACTTC
>TRBD2|TRBV19|TRBJ2-2|NA
CASRDSGDRTGELFF
TGTGCCAGTAGAGATAGCGGGGATCGCACCGGGGAGCTGTTTTTT
>NA|TRBV4-1|TRBJ1-2|few
CASSLMAGDNYGYTF
TGCGCCAGCAGCCTCATGGCCGGGGATAACTATGGCTACACCTTC
>NA|TRBV7-2|TRBJ1-6|few
CASSRASGVYNSPLHF
TGTGCCAGCAGCAGAGCCTCGGGGGTCTATAATTCACCCCTCCACTTT
>NA|TRBV2|TRBJ1-4|many
CASKKVGAGKLFF
TGTGCCAGCAAGAAAGTGGGGGCCGGAAAACTGTTTTTT
>TRBD1|TRBV12-3/TRBV12-4|TRBJ1-6|many
CASRPGQGGSPLHF
TGTGCCAGCAGGCCTGGACAGGGGGGCTCACCCCTCCACTTT
>NA|TRBV12-3/TRBV12-4|TRBJ2-2|NA
CASSFAERTGELFF
TGTGCCAGCAGTTTCGCGGAGCGAACCGGGGAGCTGTTTTTT
>TRBD2|TRBV12-3/TRBV12-4|TRBJ2-5|few
CASSPIGGQETQYF
TGTGCCAGCAGTCCCATCGGGGGGCAAGAGACCCAGTACTTC
>TRBD2|TRBV20-1|TRBJ2-2|once
CSARPTSGPGSTGELFF
TGCAGTGCTAGGCCGACTAGCGGTCCAGGGTCCACCGGGGAGCTGTTTTTT
>NA|TRBV7-9|TRBJ2-7|few
CASSDSGKTGQYF
TGTGCCAGCAGCGACTCAGGGAAGACCGGGCAGTACTTC
>TRBD1|TRBV20-1|TRBJ1-2|NA
CSATQGADGYTF
TGCAGTGCTACACAGGGGGCAGATGGCTACACCTTC
>NA|TRBV6-4|TRBJ1-5|NA
CASRVQGPSNQPQHF
TGTGCCAGCAGGGTACAGGGACCCAGCAATCAGCCCCAGCATTTT
>TRBD2|TRBV5-5|TRBJ2-5|NA
CASSLDPSGGQETQYF
TGTGCCAGCAGCTTGGATCCTAGCGGGGGCCAAGAGACCCAGTACTTC
>TRBD2|TRBV2|TRBJ2-2|NA
CASSRTSLATGELFF
TGCGCCAGCAGCCGGACTAGTTTGGCCACCGGGGAGCTGTTTTTT
>NA|TRBV2|TRBJ2-5|many
CASSDGGGSSSQYF
TGTGCCAGCAGTGACGGCGGCGGGTCCTCCTCCCAGTACTTC
>NA|TRBV9|TRBJ1-3|few
CASSVDDGTLFGNTIYF
TGTGCCAGCAGCGTAGACGACGGGACACTCTTTGGAAACACCATATATTTT
>TRBD1|TRBV20-1|TRBJ1-2|few
CSAGQESFYGYTF
TGCAGTGCCGGACAGGAGTCCTTCTATGGCTACACCTTC
>TRBD1|TRBV5-1|TRBJ1-1|few
CASSRTGEAEAFF
TGCGCCAGCAGCCGTACAGGGGAGGCTGAAGCTTTCTTT
>NA|TRBV19|TRBJ1-4|NA
CASKGVVDEKLFF
TGTGCCAGTAAAGGGGTAGTCGATGAAAAACTGTTTTTT
>NA|TRBV5-1|TRBJ2-2|NA
CASSLGDRELFF
TGCGCCAGCAGCTTGGGGGACAGGGAGCTGTTTTTT